Listed here is a single T cell receptor beta chain. This clone was seen only once. It has no known antigen specificity. No base-level quality is on record; no much larger clone is a single base apart. The sample originates from a study of shared T cell receptors in the human thymus (dated by TCRdb to the early 2020s). In the study overall: The study examined how self-reactive, shared T-cell receptor alpha chains are generated in the human thymus.

The CDR3 covers 13 residues, taking in both the cysteine and the phenylalanine. Only the CDR3 DNA stays, 39 bases, in frame from base 1. The germline V gene (reference sequence) sets CDR1 to MNHEY and CDR2 to SMNVEV. V is clipped by 3 bases and J by 8 bases, and the sequence between their germline boundaries is 11 bases long. The receptor library was made with the immunoSEQ multiplex PCR assay. TCRdb's version of the immuneACCESS table is confined to in-frame rearrangements and falls short of the full clone set. An unresolved V gene accounts for under half of the shortfall where checked; the remainder is of unknown origin. This sample holds roughly 660,000 clones; roughly 90% were observed only once. The ten largest clones add up to 0.0085% to 0.012% of the sample. This sample also appeared in a second study, on human thymus T cells. The other study reports the following: Immunologically healthy infants undergoing open corrective cardiac surgery for congenital heart defects in Finland were used as donors. The thymus tissue came from surgical resects taken out during corrective cardiac surgery. Usage of V and J gene segments appeared to be biased in both the thymic and the peripheral blood repertoires. The related research found that thymic TCR repertoires overlapped highly between unrelated individuals. The study used eight infant thymus samples plus four related peripheral blood samples to characterize TCR alpha and beta repertoires. Donor ages ranged from about 7 to 250 days, and the cohort comprised 5 to 7 male and two female infants. Thymocytes were mechanically released from the tissue and were stored as pellets of about 8.5-31 million cells at -70 degrees C. A QIAsymphony instrument was used to extract genomic DNA from frozen cell pellets. Using the immunoSEQ multiplex PCR assay, the TCRB and TCRAD loci were amplified from a standardized quantity of quality-controlled genomic DNA. Amplicons spanned the V(D)J region at a length sufficient to cover the CDR3 and identify V and J genes. Through the commercial immunoSEQ service, the amplicons were sequenced on an Illumina platform. Primer bias and sequencing errors were corrected as previously described, and TCRAD and TCRB definitions were based on the IMGT database. The repertoires were analysed using immunoSEQ Analyzer 3.0 and VDJTools for basic statistics, V/J segment usage, diversity estimates, rarefaction and pairwise overlap. Chao1, ChaoE, Efron-Thisted, Shannon and inverse Simpson indices were used to estimate diversity, which was also estimated on datasets down-sampled to the smallest sample. For repertoire overlap, CDR3 nucleotide sequence, V gene and J gene had to match strictly, and clustering was done by Jaccard-based multidimensional scaling. On average, thymus samples gave around 810,000 unique TCRB clonotypes, whereas blood samples gave roughly 86,000.

This TCR derives from a boy in the first two years of life with a congenital heart defect. Donor details come from another sample of the same person, matched by shared clones. The V gene is TRBV27 and the J gene is TRBJ2-1, with the D gene not clear enough to name. Material: thymocytes. The sequenced DNA: TGTGCCAGCAGTTTCCTCGGTTCTCATGAGCAGTTCTTC. Its translation is CASSFLGSHEQFF.